The rows below give T cell receptor beta chains drawn from one sample of a study of blood T cell repertoires in COVID-19. Clones were sequenced by immunoSEQ multiplex PCR, and TCRdb holds only the in-frame ones, with some missing. The table includes about 150,000 clones, roughly 87% detected once. What was sequenced was PBMCs or T cells enriched from blood (not recorded which). The receptors here all came from a woman in her forties who had been exposed to COVID-19. Both conserved end residues are part of each CDR3. A D gene is named only where the DNA matches it firmly. Rows may omit the clone size; those that give it use once, few, many or a size class.

size: NA
J: TRBJ1-5
V: TRBV28
D: NA
CDR3: CASSFVGGQPQHF
DNA: TGTGCCAGCAGTTTCGTAGGGGGACAGCCCCAGCATTTT

size: NA
J: TRBJ2-6
V: TRBV19
D: TRBD1
CDR3: CASTPTGGFGANVLTF
DNA: TGTGCCAGTACCCCGACAGGGGGCTTCGGGGCCAACGTCCTGACTTTC

size: NA
J: TRBJ2-7
V: TRBV5-5
D: NA
CDR3: CASSLGRGITLEQYF
DNA: TGTGCCAGCAGCTTGGGTCGGGGTATTACGCTCGAGCAGTACTTC

size: NA
J: TRBJ2-1
V: TRBV9
D: NA
CDR3: CASSVPLLDNNEQFF
DNA: TGTGCCAGCAGCGTTCCCCTTTTAGACAACAATGAGCAGTTCTTC

size: NA
J: TRBJ1-1
V: TRBV19
D: TRBD1
CDR3: CASSIRQGHTEAFF
DNA: TGTGCCAGTAGTATCCGACAGGGCCACACTGAAGCTTTCTTT

size: NA
J: TRBJ1-6
V: TRBV28
D: NA
CDR3: CAAGAAYNSPLHF
DNA: TGTGCCGCGGGGGCAGCATATAATTCACCCCTCCACTTT

size: NA
J: TRBJ1-2
V: TRBV19
D: TRBD1
CDR3: CASRGTGINYGYTF
DNA: TGTGCCAGTAGAGGGACAGGGATTAACTATGGCTACACCTTC

size: NA
J: TRBJ1-6
V: TRBV27
D: TRBD1
CDR3: CASSLTGVSPLHF
DNA: TGTGCCAGCAGTTTAACAGGGGTCTCACCCCTCCACTTT

size: NA
J: TRBJ2-3
V: TRBV5-4
D: TRBD2
CDR3: CASSLGATGGQDTQYF
DNA: TGTGCCAGCAGCTTGGGGGCCACGGGGGGTCAAGATACGCAGTATTTT

size: NA
J: TRBJ1-3
V: TRBV2
D: NA
CDR3: CASSERAGVTKNTIYF
DNA: TGTGCCAGCAGTGAAAGGGCGGGAGTGACGAAGAACACCATATATTTT

size: NA
J: TRBJ1-1
V: TRBV7-6
D: TRBD1
CDR3: CASSSNRGRDTEAFF
DNA: TGTGCCAGCAGCTCTAACAGGGGGCGCGACACTGAAGCTTTCTTT

size: NA
J: TRBJ2-5
V: TRBV7-6
D: TRBD1
CDR3: CASSLGRGLETQYF
DNA: TGTGCCAGCAGCTTAGGCAGGGGGCTGGAGACCCAGTACTTC

size: NA
J: TRBJ1-1
V: TRBV5-5
D: NA
CDR3: CASSLAGGMNTEAFF
DNA: TGTGCCAGCAGCTTGGCCGGCGGCATGAACACTGAAGCTTTCTTT

size: NA
J: TRBJ2-5
V: TRBV5-1
D: NA
CDR3: CASSLGGLIETQYF
DNA: TGCGCCAGCAGCTTGGGGGGCCTTATTGAGACCCAGTACTTC

size: NA
J: TRBJ2-5
V: TRBV5-6
D: NA
CDR3: CASSPGGPRETQYF
DNA: TGTGCCAGCAGCCCCGGGGGGCCTCGGGAGACCCAGTACTTC

size: NA
J: TRBJ1-2
V: TRBV11-2
D: TRBD1
CDR3: CASSAGTDYGYTF
DNA: TGTGCCAGCAGCGCCGGGACAGACTATGGCTACACCTTC

size: NA
J: TRBJ2-2
V: TRBV6-5
D: NA
CDR3: CASSYKGGYPGELFF
DNA: TGTGCCAGCAGTTATAAGGGGGGGTATCCCGGGGAGCTGTTTTTT

size: few
J: TRBJ2-7
V: TRBV5-8
D: TRBD1
CDR3: CASSTDRVNEQYF
DNA: TGTGCCAGCAGCACCGACAGGGTTAACGAGCAGTACTTC

size: once
J: TRBJ1-1
V: TRBV12-3/TRBV12-4
D: TRBD1
CDR3: CASSLAQGSEAFF
DNA: TGTGCCAGCAGTTTAGCACAGGGGTCTGAAGCTTTCTTT

size: NA
J: TRBJ2-1
V: TRBV7-2
D: TRBD2
CDR3: CASSFTRGLAHEQFF
DNA: TGTGCCAGCAGCTTTACCCGGGGACTAGCTCATGAGCAGTTCTTC

size: NA
J: TRBJ2-7
V: TRBV12-5
D: TRBD2
CDR3: CASGLELAGGLGEQYF
DNA: TGTGCTAGTGGTTTGGAGCTAGCGGGAGGCCTCGGGGAGCAGTACTTC

size: many
J: TRBJ2-1
V: TRBV19
D: TRBD1
CDR3: CASSRQGVGNEQFF
DNA: TGTGCCAGTAGTAGGCAGGGGGTGGGGAATGAGCAGTTCTTC

size: NA
J: TRBJ1-1
V: TRBV5-1
D: TRBD1
CDR3: CASSAVQGASEAFF
DNA: TGCGCCAGCAGCGCGGTACAGGGGGCCTCTGAAGCTTTCTTT

size: NA
J: TRBJ1-5
V: TRBV2
D: NA
CDR3: CASSIRFDGSDQPQHF
DNA: TGTGCCAGCAGTATAAGGTTCGATGGGAGCGATCAGCCCCAGCATTTT

size: NA
J: TRBJ1-1
V: TRBV18
D: NA
CDR3: CASSPTATGRNTEAFF
DNA: TGTGCCAGCTCACCTACGGCGACAGGTAGGAACACTGAAGCTTTCTTT

size: NA
J: TRBJ1-6
V: TRBV6-5
D: NA
CDR3: CASSRQSNSPLHF
DNA: TGTGCCAGCAGCCGACAGAGTAATTCACCCCTCCACTTT

size: NA
J: TRBJ2-1
V: TRBV6-2/TRBV6-3
D: TRBD2
CDR3: CASSPTSGGYNEQFF
DNA: TGTGCCAGCAGTCCGACTAGCGGGGGGTACAATGAGCAGTTCTTC

size: NA
J: TRBJ1-5
V: TRBV19
D: TRBD1
CDR3: CASSMNRGSGSNQPQHF
DNA: TGTGCCAGTAGTATGAACAGGGGGAGTGGGAGCAATCAGCCCCAGCATTTT

size: NA
J: TRBJ1-1
V: TRBV2
D: TRBD1
CDR3: CASIPTGVNTEAFF
DNA: TGTGCCAGCATACCGACAGGGGTGAACACTGAAGCTTTCTTT

size: NA
J: TRBJ2-7
V: TRBV3-1/TRBV3-2
D: TRBD2
CDR3: CASSQPIAGVGYEQYF
DNA: TGTGCCAGCAGCCAACCCATAGCGGGGGTGGGGTACGAGCAGTACTTC

size: NA
J: TRBJ2-3
V: TRBV6-5
D: NA
CDR3: CASSQYLSTDTQYF
DNA: TGTGCCAGCAGTCAGTATCTTAGCACAGATACGCAGTATTTT

size: NA
J: TRBJ2-3
V: TRBV7-9
D: TRBD2
CDR3: CASSPMRDTSGTNTDTQYF
DNA: TGTGCCAGCAGCCCAATGCGGGATACTAGCGGGACTAACACAGATACGCAGTATTTT

size: NA
J: TRBJ2-2
V: TRBV5-4
D: NA
CDR3: CASRPQSGVDGELFF
DNA: TGTGCCAGCCGCCCCCAGTCGGGTGTAGACGGGGAGCTGTTTTTT

size: once
J: TRBJ1-1
V: TRBV9
D: NA
CDR3: CASSVESRNTEAFF
DNA: TGTGCCAGCAGCGTAGAAAGCCGGAACACTGAAGCTTTCTTT

size: once
J: TRBJ2-7
V: TRBV5-4
D: TRBD1
CDR3: CASSLSGTGVAYEQYF
DNA: TGTGCCAGCAGCTTGTCGGGGACAGGGGTTGCCTACGAGCAGTACTTC

size: NA
J: TRBJ1-6
V: TRBV5-6
D: TRBD1
CDR3: CASSAQGQGNSPLHF
DNA: TGTGCCAGCAGCGCCCAGGGACAGGGAAATTCACCCCTCCACTTT

size: once
J: TRBJ1-3
V: TRBV2
D: NA
CDR3: CASRSNPGTGNTIYF
DNA: TGTGCCAGCAGATCAAACCCGGGGACTGGAAACACCATATATTTT

size: few
J: TRBJ2-2
V: TRBV4-1
D: TRBD1
CDR3: CASSPVPGQGTGELFF
DNA: TGCGCCAGCAGCCCGGTCCCCGGACAGGGAACCGGGGAGCTGTTTTTT

size: few
J: TRBJ2-1
V: TRBV20-1
D: NA
CDR3: CSAQGGHEQFF
DNA: TGCAGTGCCCAGGGGGGTCATGAGCAGTTCTTC

size: once
J: TRBJ2-7
V: TRBV2
D: TRBD1
CDR3: CASSESLPGQGYEQYF
DNA: TGTGCCAGCAGTGAATCGCTCCCGGGACAGGGCTACGAGCAGTACTTC

size: NA
J: TRBJ1-6
V: TRBV2
D: NA
CDR3: CASSEIGYSGDETPLHF
DNA: TGTGCCAGCAGTGAGATCGGATACTCAGGGGATGAAACACCCCTCCACTTT

size: few
J: TRBJ1-6
V: TRBV5-1
D: NA
CDR3: CASSTADSPVWPLHF
DNA: TGCGCCAGCAGCACCGCAGACAGCCCGGTATGGCCCCTCCACTTT

size: NA
J: TRBJ1-2
V: TRBV19
D: NA
CDR3: CASSMDRLQYGYTF
DNA: TGTGCCAGTAGTATGGACAGACTGCAGTATGGCTACACCTTC

size: NA
J: TRBJ2-3
V: TRBV11-3
D: TRBD2
CDR3: CASSLSVGGSDTQYF
DNA: TGTGCCAGCAGCTTATCCGTCGGGGGGTCAGATACGCAGTATTTT

size: NA
J: TRBJ1-3
V: TRBV5-4
D: TRBD1
CDR3: CASSLAGQTGNTIYF
DNA: TGTGCCAGCAGCTTGGCGGGACAGACTGGAAACACCATATATTTT

size: once
J: TRBJ2-7
V: TRBV18
D: TRBD1
CDR3: CASSPLTGGTGLYEQYF
DNA: TGTGCCAGCTCACCCCTTACAGGAGGGACAGGGCTCTACGAGCAGTACTTC

size: NA
J: TRBJ2-2
V: TRBV7-6
D: TRBD1
CDR3: CASSFVAPGQGRTGELFF
DNA: TGTGCCAGCAGCTTCGTCGCGCCGGGACAGGGGAGGACCGGGGAGCTGTTTTTT

size: NA
J: TRBJ1-2
V: TRBV10-3
D: TRBD1
CDR3: CAISEGTGASGYTF
DNA: TGTGCCATCAGTGAGGGGACAGGGGCTAGTGGCTACACCTTC

size: NA
J: TRBJ2-7
V: TRBV9
D: NA
CDR3: CAQGAGGYEQYF
DNA: TGTGCCCAGGGGGCGGGAGGGTACGAGCAGTACTTC

size: NA
J: TRBJ1-1
V: TRBV6-5
D: NA
CDR3: CASSYWGGTEAFF
DNA: TGTGCCAGCAGTTACTGGGGGGGCACTGAAGCTTTCTTT

size: NA
J: TRBJ2-7
V: TRBV5-5
D: TRBD2
CDR3: CASSLDPQRGSYEQYF
DNA: TGTGCCAGCAGCTTGGACCCCCAGCGGGGGAGCTACGAGCAGTACTTC